The 2 T cell receptor beta chains listed next were all sequenced from one sample in a study of Graves' ophthalmopathy and Graves' hyperthyroidism. Investigators amplified TCR beta CDR3 regions from RNA transcripts. An initial RT-PCR round employing HTBI primers preceded a second-round multiplex PCR. TCRdb fed the multiplex PCR reads into MiXCR, producing one record per CDR3 protein. The repertoire holds 500,000 to 600,000 distinct CDR3 sequences, about 35% seen once, with about 4% in the top ten. The sample was peripheral blood or thyroid tissue (not recorded which). These receptors all come from an adult man with Graves' hyperthyroidism.

The chain carries TRBV29-1 and TRBJ2-7, with 15 bases identical to TRBD2. The CDR3 loop spans 18 amino acids. Germline CDR1 and CDR2: SQVTM and ANQGSEA. J was trimmed by 9 bases and V by 1 base; bases with no gene match: 16. The CDR3 here is CSVEGGLAGGLHTDTQYF. The CDR3 DNA reads as TGCAGCGTTGAAGGGGGACTAGCGGGGGGACTCCACACAGATACGCAGTACTTC.

In this sample, this clonotype turned up many times. The chain carries TRBV5-1 and TRBJ2-7, with unresolved D. Trimming removed 3 bases from V and 5 bases from J, with 6 bases in between. CDR1 is SGHRS, CDR2 YFSETQ, per germline. The CDR3 runs 11 residues. CDR3 sequence: CASSWGDEQYF. CDR3 DNA sequence: TGCGCCAGCAGCTGGGGTGACGAGCAGTACTTC.